The 3 T cell receptor beta chains below all came from one sample that was sequenced in a study. Via MiXCR, TCRdb re-called the RT-PCR reads, giving one row per CDR3 protein. The table records about 680,000 distinct CDR3 sequences, 14% of them present only once. The sample was memory CD4+ T cells from blood. Receptors originate from a female donor in good health, serving as a healthy control.

This clonotype was seen ten or more times. The chain is built from TRBV7-2 and TRBJ2-1; no reliable D call. Trimming shortened V by 5 bases and J by 10 bases, and 9 bases separated the two germline ends. Germline lookup yields CDR1 SGHTA and CDR2 FQGNSA. This CDR3 spans 11 amino acids. CDR3 nucleotide sequence: TGTGCCAGCAGCCACGATATGGAGCAGTTCTTC. Its protein is CASSHDMEQFF.

This clonotype was seen many times. The chain recombines TRBV10-3 with TRBJ2-1; maybe TRBD1 (5 bases). Per the germline V gene, CDR1 is ENHRY and CDR2 is SYGVKD. CDR3 size: 16 residues. V was clipped by 0 bases and J by 3 bases, with 12 bases between them. The CDR3: CAISESGVGLYNEQFF. Written as DNA, the CDR3 is TGTGCCATCAGTGAGTCTGGGGTGGGGCTCTACAATGAGCAGTTCTTC.

This rearrangement joins TRBV27 to TRBJ2-7; the match to TRBD1 covers 7 bases. Looked up from germline, CDR1 is MNHEY and CDR2 is SMNVEV (reference sequence). Trimming cost V 7 bases and J 4 bases; bases outside gene matches: 7. The CDR3 totals 13 residues. CDR3 in amino acids: CASMMTGSYEQYF. The CDR3 DNA reads as TGTGCCAGCATGATGACAGGGTCGTACGAGCAGTACTTC.